One and the same sample provided the 2 T cell receptor beta chains below, sequenced in a study of CD8 T cells in ankylosing spondylitis. TCRdb itself ran the 5' RACE reads through MiXCR, one entry per CDR3 protein. The sample yields 200,000 to 300,000 distinct CDR3 sequences, roughly a tenth seen once. Sequencing was done on a sample of blood, either unsorted or a sorted T cell fraction (not recorded which). The receptors stem from a male donor with ankylosing spondylitis or in good health (not recorded which).

The V and J genes are TRBV29-1 and TRBJ1-1, with 11 bases identical to TRBD1. The germline V gene encodes CDR1 SQVTM and CDR2 ANQGSEA. CDR3 size: 12 residues. V shed 7 bases and J 5 bases; nucleotides not matched to a gene: 3. DNA of the CDR3: TGCAGCGCCTGGGACAGGGGGACTGAAGCTTTCTTT. Translation: CSAWDRGTEAFF. The whole variable domain, filled in from reference TRBV29-1 and TRBJ1-1, reads SAVISQKPSRDICQRGTSLTIQCQVDSQVTMMFWYRQQPGQSLTLIATANQGSEATYESGFVIDKFPISRPNLTFSTLTVSNMSPEDSSIYLCSAWDRGTEAFFGQGTRLTVV.

This chain connects TRBV20-1 to TRBJ1-5; D is unresolved. The V end was cut by 3 bases, the J end by 4 bases, with 10 bases between. Germline CDR1 DFQATT, CDR2 SNEGSKA (reference sequence). CDR3 length equals 13 residues. CDR3 coding DNA: TGCAGTGCTAGCTTGGGTCTTAATCAGCCCCAGCATTTT. Protein: CSASLGLNQPQHF.